Sequencing of this T cell receptor (beta chain) was carried out in a study of early stage breast cancer tumors. Study-wide background: Among some 12 ER+/PR+/HER2- tumors, eight were ductal, four lobular. Regarding the study as a whole: Compared with adjacent normal breast tissue, tumors showed roughly 2.4-fold greater T cell density and higher clonality. Commonly generated sequences made up most enriched TCRB sequences shared between patients.

Germline V CDR1 and CDR2: SGHRS, YFSETQ. Trimming cost V 2 bases and J 6 bases; bases outside gene matches: 17. This CDR3 spans 19 amino acids. About this clone itself: The antigen is not known.

Each sample had two DNA replicates, 0.5 to 0.65 ug blood or around 1.4 ug tissue. Assay used: immunoSEQ multiplex PCR; TCRdb lists only in-frame clones, some missing. The table lists more than 55,000 clones, 65% to 80% of them singletons. The source of this sequence is a person under 45 with breast cancer. Sequenced input: blood. The V call is TRBV5-1, the J call TRBJ2-2; 9 nucleotides match TRBD2. The CDR3 spells CASSFSLGVAGDVSGELFF. The CDR3 nucleotides read TGCGCCAGCAGCTTCTCCCTCGGGGTAGCGGGAGACGTTTCCGGGGAGCTGTTTTTT.